Listed below are T cell receptor beta chains from one sample, sequenced in a study of T cells after yellow fever vaccination. TCRdb re-called the 5' RACE reads with MiXCR, one entry per CDR3 protein. The sample records 250,000 to 350,000 distinct CDR3 sequences, about 6.9% being singletons. The sample consisted of PBMCs, taken about 41 days after the first yellow fever vaccination. These TCRs come from a man aged 18 to 30 who received the YFV17D yellow fever vaccine. CDR3s include the opening cysteine and the closing phenylalanine or tryptophan. The D gene is left open where the match is weak. Size tells how often a clone was seen (once, few, many) or the class of an expanded clone, and some rows leave it out.

>.|TRBJ2-2|TRBV20-1|few
CSARDASNTGELFF
TGCAGTGCTAGAGACGCCAGCAACACCGGGGAGCTGTTTTTT
>.|TRBJ1-4|TRBV5-1|many
CASSRSGATNEKLFF
TGCGCCAGCAGCCGGTCAGGGGCAACTAATGAAAAACTGTTTTTT
>.|TRBJ2-5|TRBV5-1|.
CASSLEPEEEAQYF
TGCGCCAGCAGCTTGGAGCCAGAAGAAGAGGCCCAGTACTTC
>.|TRBJ2-5|TRBV19|few
CASSNTFETQYF
TGTGCCAGTAGTAACACCTTTGAGACCCAGTACTTC
>TRBD2|TRBJ2-4|TRBV20-1|.
CSATSGGADKNIQYF
TGCAGTGCTACTAGCGGGGGGGCCGACAAAAACATTCAGTACTTC
>.|TRBJ2-4|TRBV6-1|.
CASSGPFNPGRKNIQYF
TGTGCCAGCAGTGGACCCTTCAACCCGGGACGAAAAAACATTCAGTACTTC
>.|TRBJ1-2|TRBV7-2|few
CASSLDSSYGYTF
TGTGCCAGCAGCTTAGACTCTTCATATGGCTACACCTTC
>.|TRBJ1-5|TRBV5-1|many
CASSLLGVGQPQHF
TGCGCCAGCAGCTTGTTGGGGGTCGGTCAGCCCCAGCATTTT
>TRBD1|TRBJ2-3|TRBV4-3|few
CASSHGDRGTLLSEQYF
TGCGCCAGCAGCCACGGGGACAGGGGGACCTTGCTCTCCGAGCAGTATTTT
>.|TRBJ2-5|TRBV6-5|few
CASSYSLVSAYQETQYF
TGTGCCAGCAGTTACTCCCTTGTCTCAGCGTACCAAGAGACCCAGTACTTC
>TRBD2|TRBJ2-3|TRBV7-2|few
CASSSLAVLGDTQYF
TGTGCCAGCAGCTCCCTAGCGGTTTTGGGGGATACGCAGTATTTT
>.|TRBJ1-2|TRBV4-1|few
CASSQGTTLDGTFEGYTF
TGCGCCAGCAGCCAAGGTACCACCCTCGATGGGACATTCGAAGGCTACACCTTC
>TRBD2|TRBJ2-1|TRBV7-2|.
CASSLSLAGVNEQFF
TGTGCCAGCAGCTTATCTCTAGCGGGGGTAAATGAGCAGTTCTTC
>.|TRBJ1-2|TRBV4-1|.
CASSQDFTRGSYGYTF
TGCGCCAGCAGCCAAGATTTTACGAGGGGAAGTTATGGCTACACCTTC
>TRBD1|TRBJ2-1|TRBV20-1|.
CSARDRGYEQFF
TGCAGTGCTAGGGACAGGGGATATGAGCAGTTCTTC
>.|TRBJ2-5|TRBV15|many
CATSRDREETQYF
TGTGCCACCAGCAGAGACAGGGAGGAGACCCAGTACTTC
>.|TRBJ2-3|TRBV5-1|few
CASSWDGVTDTQYF
TGCGCCAGCAGCTGGGACGGTGTCACAGATACGCAGTATTTT
>TRBD2|TRBJ2-5|TRBV20-1|many
CSAFLVGKRGTQETQYF
TGCAGTGCTTTCCTGGTTGGGAAGCGGGGGACTCAAGAGACCCAGTACTTC
>.|TRBJ1-4|TRBV4-3|few
CASSQGAGRNEKLFF
TGCGCCAGCAGCCAAGGGGCCGGAAGAAATGAAAAACTGTTTTTT
>TRBD2|TRBJ2-3|TRBV7-2|many
CASSLHPTGGNTDTQYF
TGTGCCAGCAGCTTACACCCTACCGGGGGGAACACAGATACGCAGTATTTT
>TRBD1|TRBJ2-2|TRBV7-9|.
CASSQQGASTGELFF
TGTGCCAGCAGCCAACAGGGGGCGAGCACCGGGGAGCTGTTTTTT
>.|TRBJ2-1|TRBV4-1|.
CASRDTTHNEQFF
TGCGCCAGCCGGGACACCACCCATAATGAGCAGTTCTTC
>.|TRBJ2-1|TRBV5-5|.
CASSLIGQREFEQFF
TGTGCCAGCAGCTTGATAGGGCAAAGGGAATTTGAGCAGTTCTTC
>.|TRBJ2-7|TRBV7-9|.
CASSASGLFSYEQYF
TGTGCCAGCAGCGCCTCGGGACTCTTCTCCTACGAGCAGTACTTC
>.|TRBJ2-6|TRBV5-6|few
CASSLAEGEAGANVLTF
TGTGCCAGCAGCTTGGCCGAAGGGGAAGCTGGGGCCAACGTCCTGACTTTC
>.|TRBJ2-1|TRBV7-9|many
CASSLTGNEQFF
TGTGCCAGCAGCCTCACCGGCAATGAGCAGTTCTTC
>.|TRBJ2-3|TRBV23-1|.
CASSQSGGGEDTQYF
TGCGCCAGCAGTCAATCAGGGGGGGGAGAAGATACGCAGTATTTT
>.|TRBJ2-2|TRBV20-1|few
CSARKANTGELFF
TGCAGTGCTAGGAAGGCGAACACCGGGGAGCTGTTTTTT
>.|TRBJ1-2|TRBV10-3|few
CAISSPRGLGGYTF
TGTGCCATCAGTTCCCCTCGCGGACTAGGAGGCTACACCTTC
>.|TRBJ2-2|TRBV4-1|many
CASSQRKPNPDWVNTGELFF
TGCGCCAGCAGCCAGAGGAAACCGAACCCGGACTGGGTGAACACCGGGGAGCTGTTTTTT
>.|TRBJ2-5|TRBV5-4|few
CASSLAGNQETQYF
TGTGCCAGCAGCTTGGCAGGGAACCAAGAGACCCAGTACTTC